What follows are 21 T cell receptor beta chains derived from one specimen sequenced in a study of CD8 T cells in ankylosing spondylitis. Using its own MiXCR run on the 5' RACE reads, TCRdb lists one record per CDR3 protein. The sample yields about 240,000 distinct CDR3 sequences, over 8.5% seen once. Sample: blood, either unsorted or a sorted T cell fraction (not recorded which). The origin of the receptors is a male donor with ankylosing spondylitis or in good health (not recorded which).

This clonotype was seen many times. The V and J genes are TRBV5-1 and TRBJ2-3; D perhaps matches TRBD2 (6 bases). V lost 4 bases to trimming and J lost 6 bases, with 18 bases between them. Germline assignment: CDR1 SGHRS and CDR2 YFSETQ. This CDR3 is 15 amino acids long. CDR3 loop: CASSGLQGGVDTQYF. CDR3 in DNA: TGCGCCAGCAGCGGCCTGCAGGGCGGGGTGGATACGCAGTATTTT.

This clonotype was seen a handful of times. In nucleotides, the CDR3 is TGCAGTGCTAGAGTGGCGGTGGGAGGGATCATTAACTATGGCTACACCTTC. Translated, it gives CSARVAVGGIINYGYTF. The chain links TRBV20-1 to TRBJ1-2; D gene ambiguous. CDR1 and CDR2 from the germline V gene are DFQATT and SNEGSKA (reference sequence). The CDR3 extends over 17 amino acids. Trimming took off 1 base at V and 1 base at J, with 19 bases between the two ends.

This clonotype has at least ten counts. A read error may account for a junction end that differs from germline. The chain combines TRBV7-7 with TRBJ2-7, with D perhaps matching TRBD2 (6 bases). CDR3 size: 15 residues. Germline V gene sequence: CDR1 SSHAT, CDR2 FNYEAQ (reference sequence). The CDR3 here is CASSLGAGRAYEQYF. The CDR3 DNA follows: TGTGCTAGCAGCTTAGGCGCGGGGAGAGCCTACGAGCAGTACTTC.

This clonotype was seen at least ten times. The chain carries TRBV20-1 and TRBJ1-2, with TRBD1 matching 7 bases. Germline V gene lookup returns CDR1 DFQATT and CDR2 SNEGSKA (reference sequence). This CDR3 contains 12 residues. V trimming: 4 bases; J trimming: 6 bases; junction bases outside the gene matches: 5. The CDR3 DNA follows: TGCAGTGCTACAGACAGGGTAGATGGCTACACCTTC. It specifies CSATDRVDGYTF.

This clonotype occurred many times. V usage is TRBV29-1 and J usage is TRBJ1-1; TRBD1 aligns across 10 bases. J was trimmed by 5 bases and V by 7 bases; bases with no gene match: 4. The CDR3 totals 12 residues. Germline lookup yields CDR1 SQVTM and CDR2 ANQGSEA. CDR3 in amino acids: CSGDRGVTEAFF. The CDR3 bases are TGCAGCGGGGACAGGGGTGTAACTGAAGCTTTCTTT. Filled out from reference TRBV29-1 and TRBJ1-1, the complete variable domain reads SAVISQKPSRDICQRGTSLTIQCQVDSQVTMMFWYRQQPGQSLTLIATANQGSEATYESGFVIDKFPISRPNLTFSTLTVSNMSPEDSSIYLCSGDRGVTEAFFGQGTRLTVV.

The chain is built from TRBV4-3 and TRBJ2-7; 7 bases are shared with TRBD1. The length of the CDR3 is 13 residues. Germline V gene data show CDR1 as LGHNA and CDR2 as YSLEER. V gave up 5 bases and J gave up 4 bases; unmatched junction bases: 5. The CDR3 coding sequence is TGCGCCAGCAGCTCAAACAGGGGTTACGAGCAGTACTTC. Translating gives CASSSNRGYEQYF.

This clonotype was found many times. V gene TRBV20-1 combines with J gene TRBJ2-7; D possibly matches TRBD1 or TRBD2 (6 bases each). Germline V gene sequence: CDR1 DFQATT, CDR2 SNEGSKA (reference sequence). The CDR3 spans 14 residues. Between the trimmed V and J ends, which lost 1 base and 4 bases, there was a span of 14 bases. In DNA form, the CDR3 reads TGCAGTGCTAGAGGGGTTGGAGGGGGATACGAGCAGTACTTC. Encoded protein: CSARGVGGGYEQYF.

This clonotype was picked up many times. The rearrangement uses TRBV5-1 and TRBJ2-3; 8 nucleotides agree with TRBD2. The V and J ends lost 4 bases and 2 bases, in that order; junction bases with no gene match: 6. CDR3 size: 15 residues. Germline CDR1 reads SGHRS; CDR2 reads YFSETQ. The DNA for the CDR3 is TGCGCCAGCAGCCGGGGTAGCGGGACCACAGATACGCAGTATTTT. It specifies CASSRGSGTTDTQYF. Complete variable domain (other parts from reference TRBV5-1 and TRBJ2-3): KAGVTQTPRYLIKTRGQQVTLSCSPISGHRSVSWYQQTPGQGLQFLFEYFSETQRNKGNFPGRFSGRQFSNSRSEMNVSTLELGDSALYLCASSRGSGTTDTQYFGPGTRLTVL.

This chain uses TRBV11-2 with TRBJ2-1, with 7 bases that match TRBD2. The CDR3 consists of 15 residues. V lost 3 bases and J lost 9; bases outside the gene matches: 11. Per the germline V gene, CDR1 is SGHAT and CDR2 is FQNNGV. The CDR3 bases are TGTGCCAGCAGCTTCACTGACCAGCGGGGTGGTGAGCAGTTCTTC. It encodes CASSFTDQRGGEQFF.

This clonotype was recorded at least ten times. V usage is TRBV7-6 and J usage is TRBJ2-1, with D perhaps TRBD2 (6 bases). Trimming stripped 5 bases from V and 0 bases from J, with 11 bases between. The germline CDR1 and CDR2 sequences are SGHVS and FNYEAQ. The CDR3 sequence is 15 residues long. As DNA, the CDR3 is TGTGCCAGCAGCCCGGGACTCAGCTCCTACAATGAGCAGTTCTTC. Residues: CASSPGLSSYNEQFF.

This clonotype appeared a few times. The DNA of the CDR3 is TGTGCCACCAGCAGAATGTCGGCGGGGGGCCACCTTAGCACAGATACGCAGTATTTT. Amino acids: CATSRMSAGGHLSTDTQYF. The J gene is TRBJ2-3, the V gene TRBV15, with TRBD2 identical over 8 bases. Looked up from germline, CDR1 is LNHNV and CDR2 is YYDKDF (reference sequence). J was trimmed by 0 bases and V by 2 bases; bases with no gene match: 13. The CDR3 extends over 19 amino acids.

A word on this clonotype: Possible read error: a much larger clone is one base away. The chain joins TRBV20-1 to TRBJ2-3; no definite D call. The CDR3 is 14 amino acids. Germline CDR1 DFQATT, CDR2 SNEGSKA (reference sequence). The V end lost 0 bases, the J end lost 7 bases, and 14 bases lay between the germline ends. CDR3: CSARDLLNGHTQYF. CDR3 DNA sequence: TGCAGTGCTAGAGATCTTCTTAATGGTCATACGCAGTATTTT.

The CDR3 sequence: CASSEGASGRSSYNEQFF. CDR3 DNA sequence: TGTGCCAGCAGTGAGGGGGCTAGCGGGAGGAGCTCCTACAATGAGCAGTTCTTC. The V call is TRBV6-4, the J call TRBJ2-1, with 11 bases identical to TRBD2. V was clipped by 3 bases and J by 0 bases; unmatched bases: 7. CDR1 is MRHNA, CDR2 SNTAGT, per germline. This CDR3 has 18 amino acids.

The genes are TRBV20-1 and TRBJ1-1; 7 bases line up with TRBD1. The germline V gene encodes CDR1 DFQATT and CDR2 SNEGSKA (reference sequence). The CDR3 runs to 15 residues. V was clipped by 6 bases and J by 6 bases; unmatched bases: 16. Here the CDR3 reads CSAHRAEGAESEAFF. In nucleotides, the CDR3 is TGCAGTGCCCATAGAGCGGAGGGGGCGGAGTCTGAAGCTTTCTTT.

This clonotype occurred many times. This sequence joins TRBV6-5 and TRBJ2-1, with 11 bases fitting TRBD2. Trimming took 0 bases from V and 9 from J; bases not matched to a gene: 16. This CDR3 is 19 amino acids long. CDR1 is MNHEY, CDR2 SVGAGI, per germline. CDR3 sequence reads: CASSYSLLFSSGGLSEQFF. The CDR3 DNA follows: TGTGCCAGCAGTTACTCCCTACTGTTTTCTAGCGGGGGGCTCAGTGAGCAGTTCTTC.

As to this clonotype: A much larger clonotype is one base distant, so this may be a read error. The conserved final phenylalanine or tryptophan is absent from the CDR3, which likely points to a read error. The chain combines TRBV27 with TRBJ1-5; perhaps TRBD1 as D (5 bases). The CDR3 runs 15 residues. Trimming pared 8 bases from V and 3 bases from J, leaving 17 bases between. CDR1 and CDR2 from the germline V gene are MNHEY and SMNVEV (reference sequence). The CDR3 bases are TGTGCCAGCCGGGTGGACTTCGGGGCCAATCAGCCCCAGCATTCT. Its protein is CASRVDFGANQPQHS.

The CDR3 DNA reads TGTGCCTGGAGTGTACAGGGTTACACAGATACGCAGTATTTT. Translated, it gives CAWSVQGYTDTQYF. This chain links TRBV30 with TRBJ2-3; perhaps TRBD1 as D (6 bases). This CDR3 is 14 amino acids long. Germline V gene lookup returns CDR1 GTSNPN and CDR2 SVGIG (reference sequence). V lost 0 bases and J lost 2, with 9 bases in between.

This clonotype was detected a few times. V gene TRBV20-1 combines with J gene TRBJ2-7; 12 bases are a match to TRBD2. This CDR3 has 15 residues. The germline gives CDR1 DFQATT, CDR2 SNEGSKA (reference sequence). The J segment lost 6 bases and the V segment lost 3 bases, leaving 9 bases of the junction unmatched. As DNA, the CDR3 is TGCAGTGCTAGCGATCTAGCGGGGGGGCCAAGCGAGCAGTACTTC. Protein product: CSASDLAGGPSEQYF.

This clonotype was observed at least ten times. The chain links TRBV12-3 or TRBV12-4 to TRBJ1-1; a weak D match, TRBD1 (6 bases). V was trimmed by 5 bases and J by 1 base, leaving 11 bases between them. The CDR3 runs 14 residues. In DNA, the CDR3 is TGTGCCAGCAGTATACAGGGAAGGAACACTGAAGCTTTCTTT. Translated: CASSIQGRNTEAFF.

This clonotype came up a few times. CDR3 bases: TGTGCCAGCAGCTTAGCGGCGGCGACCCGCTCCTACAATGAGCAGTTCTTC. It is translated as CASSLAAATRSYNEQFF. V usage is TRBV7-2 and J usage is TRBJ2-1; D call uncertain. V was shortened by 0 bases and J by 0 bases, with 12 bases between the two germline ends. CDR3 size: 17 residues. CDR1 and CDR2 (germline): SGHTA, FQGNSA. The whole variable domain, filled in from reference TRBV7-2 and TRBJ2-1, reads GAGVSQSPSNKVTEKGKDVELRCDPISGHTALYWYRQSLGQGLEFLIYFQGNSAPDKSGLPSDRFSAERTGGSVSTLTIQRTQQEDSAVYLCASSLAAATRSYNEQFFGPGTRLTVL.

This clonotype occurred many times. The CDR3 is CASSSYGGPPFYEQYF. The CDR3 DNA reads TGTGCCAGCAGTTCCTACGGGGGGCCCCCATTCTACGAGCAGTACTTC. The chain uses TRBV6-5 and TRBJ2-7; weak D call: TRBD2 (7 bases). This CDR3 comprises 16 residues. V lost 4 bases and J lost 3, with 19 bases in between. The germline CDR1 and CDR2 sequences are MNHEY and SVGAGI.